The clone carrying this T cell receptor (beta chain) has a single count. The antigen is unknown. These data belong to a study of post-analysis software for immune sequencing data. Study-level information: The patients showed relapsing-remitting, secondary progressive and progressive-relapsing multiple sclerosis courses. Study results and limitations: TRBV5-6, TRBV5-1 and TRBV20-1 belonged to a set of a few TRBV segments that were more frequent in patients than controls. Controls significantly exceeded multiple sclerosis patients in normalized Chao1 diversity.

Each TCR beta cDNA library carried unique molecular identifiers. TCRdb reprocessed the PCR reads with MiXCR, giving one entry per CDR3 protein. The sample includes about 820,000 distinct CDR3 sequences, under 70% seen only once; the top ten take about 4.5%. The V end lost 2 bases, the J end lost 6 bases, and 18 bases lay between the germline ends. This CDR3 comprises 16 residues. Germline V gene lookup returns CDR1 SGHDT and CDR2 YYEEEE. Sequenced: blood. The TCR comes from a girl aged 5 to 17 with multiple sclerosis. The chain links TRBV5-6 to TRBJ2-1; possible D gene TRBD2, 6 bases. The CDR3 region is CASSFGLMQEGNEQFF. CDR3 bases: TGTGCCAGCAGCTTTGGCCTAATGCAGGAGGGCAATGAGCAGTTCTTC. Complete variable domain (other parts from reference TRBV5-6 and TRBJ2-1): DAGVTQSPTHLIKTRGQQVTLRCSPKSGHDTVSWYQQALGQGPQFIFQYYEEEERQRGNFPDRFSGHQFPNYSSELNVNALLLGDSALYLCASSFGLMQEGNEQFFGPGTRLTVL.